The clone carrying this T cell receptor (beta chain) was picked up a small number of times. Its matching antigen is unknown. The authors obtained over 95% purity in all sorted populations. The entirety of the isolated RNA underwent reverse transcription, so expressed TCRB transcripts were sequenced. Sequenced by immunoSEQ multiplex PCR; TCRdb stores in-frame clones only, minus some. The repertoire holds fewer than 900,000 clones, 15% to 20% seen once, with about 0.02% in the top ten. The entry originates in a study of beta chain features in type 1 diabetes. Across the study: Sorted cells from all samples, numbering about 98 million, were examined.

The CDR3 is 15 residues long. Trimming removed 5 bases from V and 4 bases from J, with 18 bases in between. The V gene's germline CDR1 is MDHEN and CDR2 SYDVKM. Study-wide results and limits: For patients and controls alike, PCR might favor shorter templates to the same degree. Comparison showed that naive, central memory and Treg TCRB repertoires appeared more similar among patients than among healthy donors.

The receptor comes from a young woman in good health. The sequenced sample was naive CD4+ T cells from blood. The gene calls are TRBV28 and TRBJ2-7; the D call may be TRBD1 or TRBD2 (6 bases each). The CDR3 DNA reads TGTGCCAGCAGTCCAGCTTGGGGGGCGCGTTACGAGCAGTACTTC. Protein product: CASSPAWGARYEQYF. Full variable domain (remainder filled in from reference TRBV28 and TRBJ2-7): DVKVTQSSRYLVKRTGEKVFLECVQDMDHENMFWYRQDPGLGLRLIYFSYDVKMKEKGDIPEGYSVSREKKERFSLILESASTNQTSMYLCASSPAWGARYEQYFGPGTRLTVT.